This record covers a single T cell receptor beta chain. This entry comes from a study of blood T cell repertoires in COVID-19. Across the study: PBMCs, B-cell-depleted T cells, or T cells were the source of the cDNA or gDNA that made up the material.

CDR1 MNHEY and CDR2 SVGAGI come from the germline V gene. The length of the CDR3 is 13 residues. Trimming cost V 10 bases and J 0 bases, with 13 bases left between them. In the original workflow: Reference gene primer amplification in the assay estimated nucleated cell counts. Produced via immunoSEQ multiplex PCR; TCRdb's table is partial and in-frame only. The V and J calls and clone size come from that table; D and trimming were worked out from the DNA. This sample has approximately 250,000 clones, with approximately 89% found just once. The chain carries TRBV6-5 and TRBJ2-7; TRBD1 might be the D (6 bases). The sample taken for sequencing was PBMCs or T cells enriched from blood (not recorded which). The clonotype was recovered from a man between 40 and 49 years old who had been exposed to COVID-19. In DNA form, the CDR3 reads TGTGCCACTCAGACAGGCGACTCCTACGAGCAGTACTTC. Protein: CATQTGDSYEQYF.